The T cell receptor beta chain under discussion was sequenced for a study of CD8 T cells in Susac syndrome. Sequencing of TCR beta covered CD8+ and CD4+ T cells obtained from blood. Reverse transcription used about 0.45 to 1 ug RNA and random hexamers. The amplification used immunoSEQ multiplex PCR on TCR beta CDR3; it spanned 54 Vbeta and 13 Jbeta. Via MiXCR, TCRdb re-called the immunoSEQ multiplex PCR reads, giving one row per CDR3 protein. The repertoire consists of around 130,000 distinct CDR3 sequences, with 90% to 95% occurring once and the leading ten covering approximately 0.1%. The CDR3 covers 16 residues. CDR1 is MNHEY and CDR2 is SVGAGI in the germline V gene. Deletions cut 0 bases from V and 4 bases from J, with 10 bases between.

The V call is TRBV6-5, the J call TRBJ2-6, with D perhaps being TRBD1 or TRBD2 (5 bases each). This TCR was recovered from a human donor in good health. Sequencing was performed on CD4+ T cells from PBMCs. This CDR3 reads CASSYSLGVGANVLTF. The CDR3 DNA follows: TGTGCCAGCAGTTACTCGCTGGGGGTGGGGGCCAACGTCCTGACTTTC.